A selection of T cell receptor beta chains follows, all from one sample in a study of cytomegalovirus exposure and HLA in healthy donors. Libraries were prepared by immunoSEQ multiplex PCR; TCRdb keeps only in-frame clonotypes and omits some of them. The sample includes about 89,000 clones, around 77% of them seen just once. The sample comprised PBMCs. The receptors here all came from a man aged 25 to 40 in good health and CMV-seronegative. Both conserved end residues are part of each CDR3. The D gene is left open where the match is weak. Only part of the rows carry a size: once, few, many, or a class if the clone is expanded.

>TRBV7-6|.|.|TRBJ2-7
CASSLQASSYEQYF
TGTGCCAGCAGCTTGCAGGCCAGCTCCTACGAGCAGTACTTC
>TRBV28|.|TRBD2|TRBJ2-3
CASSLAGAGTDTQYF
TGTGCCAGCAGCCTAGCGGGAGCCGGTACAGATACGCAGTATTTT
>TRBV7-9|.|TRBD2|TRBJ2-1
CASSLRVIGSGANNEQFF
TGTGCCAGCAGCTTAAGGGTTATTGGTAGCGGGGCTAACAATGAGCAGTTCTTC
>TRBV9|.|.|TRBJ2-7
CASSVGRQALYEQYF
TGTGCCAGCAGCGTAGGCCGACAGGCGTTATACGAGCAGTACTTC
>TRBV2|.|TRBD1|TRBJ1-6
CASYSRGQRHLHF
TGTGCCAGCTACTCTCGGGGACAGCGGCACCTCCACTTT
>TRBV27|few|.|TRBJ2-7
CASRNMGAGYHEQYF
TGTGCCAGCAGGAACATGGGGGCCGGGTACCACGAGCAGTACTTC
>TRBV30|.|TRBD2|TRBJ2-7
CAWSSAGGSYEQYF
TGTGCCTGGAGTAGTGCGGGGGGCTCCTACGAGCAGTACTTC
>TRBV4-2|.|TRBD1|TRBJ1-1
CASSQELRDREAFF
TGTGCCAGCAGCCAAGAACTTCGGGACAGAGAAGCTTTCTTT
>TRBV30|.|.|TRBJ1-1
CAWSPTVRGTEAFF
TGTGCCTGGAGTCCGACAGTCCGTGGCACTGAAGCTTTCTTT
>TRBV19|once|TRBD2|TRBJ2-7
CASSRGGDGYEQYF
TGTGCCAGTAGCCGGGGGGGGGACGGCTACGAGCAGTACTTC
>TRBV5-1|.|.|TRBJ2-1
CASSVMHSFNEQFF
TGCGCCAGCAGCGTAATGCACAGTTTCAATGAGCAGTTCTTC
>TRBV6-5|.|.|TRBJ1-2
CASSSRDLQNYGYTF
TGTGCCAGCAGTTCCCGGGACTTACAGAACTATGGCTACACCTTC
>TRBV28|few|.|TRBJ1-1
CASSLSGRGAFF
TGTGCCAGCAGTTTATCAGGGAGGGGAGCTTTCTTT
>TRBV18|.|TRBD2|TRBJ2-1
CASSRGSGQIRGNEQFF
TGTGCCAGCTCACGCGGGAGCGGACAAATAAGAGGCAATGAGCAGTTCTTC
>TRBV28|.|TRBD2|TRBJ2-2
CASSFLSTGGLAGVNTGELFF
TGTGCCAGCAGTTTTTTAAGCACCGGGGGACTAGCGGGAGTCAACACCGGGGAGCTGTTTTTT
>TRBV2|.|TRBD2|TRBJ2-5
CASAGGVQETQYF
TGTGCCAGCGCGGGGGGGGTTCAAGAGACCCAGTACTTC
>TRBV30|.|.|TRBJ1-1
CAWNRGSQANTEAFF
TGTGCCTGGAATAGGGGCTCCCAAGCAAACACTGAAGCTTTCTTT
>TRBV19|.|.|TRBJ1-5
CASSREEGVYQPQHF
TGTGCCAGTAGTAGAGAAGAAGGGGTTTACCAGCCCCAGCATTTT
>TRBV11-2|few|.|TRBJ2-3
CASSELADTQYF
TGTGCCAGCAGCGAGCTAGCAGATACGCAGTATTTT
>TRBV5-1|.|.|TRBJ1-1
CASSWGGTTEAFF
TGCGCCAGCAGCTGGGGGGGTACAACTGAAGCTTTCTTT
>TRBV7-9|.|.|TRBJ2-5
CSSSYQGYETQYF
TGTTCCAGCAGCTACCAGGGGTATGAGACCCAGTACTTC
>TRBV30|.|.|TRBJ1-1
CAWSRRPRGGARAFF
TGTGCCTGGAGCCGAAGGCCCCGGGGGGGGGCGCGAGCTTTCTTT
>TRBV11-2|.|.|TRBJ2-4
CASRTIQGAPGVINIQYF
TGTGCCAGCAGAACGATCCAGGGCGCCCCGGGGGTAATAAACATTCAGTACTTC
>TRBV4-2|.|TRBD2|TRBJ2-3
CASSQEQLAAVTDTQYF
TGTGCCAGCAGCCAAGAGCAGCTAGCGGCCGTCACAGATACGCAGTATTTT
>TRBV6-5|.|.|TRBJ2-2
CASSWLSNTRELFF
TGTGCCAGCAGTTGGCTTTCGAACACCAGGGAGCTGTTTTTT
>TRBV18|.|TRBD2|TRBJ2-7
CASSQEAGGTYEQYF
TGTGCCAGCTCACAGGAAGCGGGAGGCACCTACGAGCAGTACTTC
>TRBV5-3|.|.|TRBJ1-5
CARSGPGTLLFGQPQHF
TGTGCCAGAAGCGGCCCCGGGACACTCTTGTTTGGTCAGCCCCAGCATTTT
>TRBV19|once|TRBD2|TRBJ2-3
CASSMVAGGGTDTQYF
TGTGCCAGTAGTATGGTTGCGGGAGGGGGCACAGATACGCAGTATTTT
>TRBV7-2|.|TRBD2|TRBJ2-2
CASSLVPGLAGGHGELFF
TGTGCCAGCAGCTTAGTCCCGGGACTAGCGGGGGGTCACGGGGAGCTGTTTTTT
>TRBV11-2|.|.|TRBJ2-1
CASSSTTDRGSEQFF
TGTGCCAGCAGCTCGACGACAGATAGGGGTTCGGAGCAGTTCTTC
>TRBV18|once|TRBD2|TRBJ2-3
CASSPNSGGTDTQYF
TGTGCCAGCTCACCAAATTCGGGAGGAACAGATACGCAGTATTTT
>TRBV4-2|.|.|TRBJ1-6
CASSQDQGRAYNSPLHF
TGTGCCAGCAGCCAAGATCAGGGTAGGGCCTATAATTCACCCCTCCACTTT
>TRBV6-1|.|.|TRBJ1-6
CASNPTSIYSPLHF
TGTGCCAGCAACCCGACAAGTATTTATTCACCCCTCCACTTT